The source of this TCR beta chain is a study of blood T cells in healthy people across ages. Study-wide context: The capture of about one barcoded beta molecule per two T cells was achieved by template switching.

A second roughly 6 to 11 cycle PCR used barcoded and J-beta primers. TCRdb itself ran the 5' RACE reads through MiXCR, one entry per CDR3 protein. The sample gives fewer than 900,000 distinct CDR3 sequences, approximately 39% of which show up once; less than 25% is in the top ten. This CDR3 contains 15 residues. Healthy individuals of Caucasian origin from Russia, aged 6 to 90, served as donors. In regard to this clonotype: Mismatch with germline at one junction end may stem from a read error.

J is TRBJ2-4 and V is TRBV12-3 or TRBV12-4, with D possibly being TRBD1 (6 bases). Sequencing was performed on blood. This TCR derives from a woman between 55 and 75 years old in good health. DNA for the CDR3: TGTGCCTGCAGTACGGGACATCGAGCCAAAAACATTCAGTACTTC. It codes for CACSTGHRAKNIQYF.